The 8 T cell receptor beta chains presented below share a single source sample, sequenced in a study of blood T cell repertoires in COVID-19. The assay was immunoSEQ multiplex PCR, and TCRdb's table has in-frame clones only and misses some. The table includes approximately 250,000 clones, around 86% detected once. Sample: peripheral blood. These receptors originate from a man in his forties with active or convalescent COVID-19.

This clone came up once. J is TRBJ2-5 and V is TRBV7-6; 7 nucleotides align to TRBD2. V was clipped by 7 bases and J by 4 bases; unmatched bases: 6. The CDR3 has 13 residues. The germline V gene encodes CDR1 SGHVS and CDR2 FNYEAQ. CDR3 loop: CASILSGGETQYF. For the CDR3, the DNA is TGTGCCAGCATCCTCTCGGGGGGAGAGACCCAGTACTTC.

This chain links TRBV24-1 with TRBJ1-2, with 8 nucleotides matching TRBD1. The CDR3 sequence is 15 residues long. V lost 2 bases, J lost 3 bases, and 4 bases stayed unmatched. Germline V gives CDR1 KGHDR, CDR2 SFDVKD. The CDR3 nucleotides are TGTGCCACCAGTGATTCGCAGGGGGCCCACTATGGCTACACCTTC. This encodes CATSDSQGAHYGYTF.

This clone is medium-sized (0.01 to 0.1%) by share. The rearrangement uses TRBV20-1 and TRBJ1-2; 8 bases map to TRBD1. The CDR3 extends over 10 amino acids. Germline assignment: CDR1 DFQATT and CDR2 SNEGSKA (reference sequence). V shed 5 bases, J shed 12 bases, and the junction held 5 bases outside the gene matches. CDR3 bases: TGCAGTGCTTCGACAGGGGATGACACCTTC. Translating gives CSASTGDDTF.

This clone has only a few counts. This chain joins TRBV2 and TRBJ1-4, with D possibly TRBD1 on 5 matching bases. CDR1 and CDR2 from the germline V gene are SNHLY and FYNNEI. There are 15 residues in the CDR3. V lost 7 bases, J lost 7 bases, and 19 bases lay in between. The CDR3 loop is CASNEGAGRIEKLFF. The CDR3 region has the DNA TGTGCCAGCAACGAAGGGGCAGGGAGGATTGAAAAACTGTTTTTT.

In its sample, this clone was seen a few times. This sequence joins TRBV7-2 and TRBJ1-2; no definite D call. Per germline, CDR1 SGHTA and CDR2 FQGNSA. CDR3 length: 14 residues. V was clipped by 4 bases and J by 2 bases, with 11 bases between them. The DNA of the CDR3 is TGTGCCAGCAGCTCCTGGACGGGAAACTATGGCTACACCTTC. As protein: CASSSWTGNYGYTF.

The rearrangement uses TRBV3-1 (or the pseudogene TRBV3-2) and TRBJ1-5, with D hard to call. The CDR3 has 15 residues. CDR1 is LGHDT, CDR2 YNNKEL, per germline (reference sequence). Trimming left V 4 bases short and J 6 bases short, with 16 bases between. CDR3 nucleotides: TGTGCCAGCAGCCCACGGACCGGGATCGGTCAGCCCCAGCATTTT. This gives the protein CASSPRTGIGQPQHF.

The chain employs TRBV5-1 and TRBJ1-4; the match to TRBD1 covers 8 bases. This CDR3 has 14 residues. The germline gives CDR1 SGHRS, CDR2 YFSETQ. J was trimmed by 0 bases and V by 6 bases; bases with no gene match: 1. This chain's CDR3 is CASTGQATNEKLFF. In DNA, the CDR3 is TGCGCCAGCACGGGACAGGCAACTAATGAAAAACTGTTTTTT. The full variable domain, rest sourced from reference TRBV5-1 and TRBJ1-4, is KAGVTQTPRYLIKTRGQQVTLSCSPISGHRSVSWYQQTPGQGLQFLFEYFSETQRNKGNFPGRFSGRQFSNSRSEMNVSTLELGDSALYLCASTGQATNEKLFFGSGTQLSVL.

This chain joins TRBV7-2 and TRBJ2-5, with 7 bases that match TRBD1. This CDR3 region has 16 residues. V gave up 6 bases and J gave up 1 base; unmatched junction bases: 11. Germline-derived CDR1 and CDR2 are SGHTA and FQGNSA. CDR3 amino acids: CASSWYTGTAQETQYF. In DNA form, the CDR3 reads TGTGCCAGCAGTTGGTATACCGGGACAGCCCAAGAGACCCAGTACTTC.